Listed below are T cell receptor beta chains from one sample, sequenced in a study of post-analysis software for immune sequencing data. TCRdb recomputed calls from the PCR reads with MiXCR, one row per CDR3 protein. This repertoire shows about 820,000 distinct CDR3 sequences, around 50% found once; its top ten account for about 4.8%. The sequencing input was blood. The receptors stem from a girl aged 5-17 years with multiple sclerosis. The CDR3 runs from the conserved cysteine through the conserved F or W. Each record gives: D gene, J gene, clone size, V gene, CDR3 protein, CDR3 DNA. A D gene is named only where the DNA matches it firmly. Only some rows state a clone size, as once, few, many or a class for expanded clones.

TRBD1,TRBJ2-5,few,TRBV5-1,CASSFQGQGRVTGETQYF,TGCGCCAGCAGCTTCCAAGGACAGGGAAGGGTAACGGGTGAGACCCAGTACTTC
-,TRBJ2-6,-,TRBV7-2,CASTGAGTLSSGANVLTF,TGTGCCAGCACCGGGGCCGGGACCCTTTCTTCTGGGGCCAACGTCCTGACTTTC
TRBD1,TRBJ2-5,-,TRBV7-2,CASSQSRQGETQYF,TGTGCCAGCAGCCAATCAAGACAGGGCGAGACCCAGTACTTC
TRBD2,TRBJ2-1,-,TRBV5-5,CASSLADFRQFF,TGTGCCAGCAGCCTAGCGGACTTCCGGCAGTTCTTC
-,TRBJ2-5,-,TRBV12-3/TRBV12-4,CASSLAMADDQQETQYF,TGTGCCAGCAGTTTAGCGATGGCCGACGACCAACAAGAGACCCAGTACTTC
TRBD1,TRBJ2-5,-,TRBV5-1,CASRQWLTGGMETQYF,TGCGCCAGCAGGCAGTGGCTGACAGGGGGAATGGAGACCCAGTACTTC
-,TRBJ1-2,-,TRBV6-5,CASSYLTAATNYGYTF,TGTGCCAGCAGTTACCTGACCGCAGCGACCAACTATGGCTACACCTTC
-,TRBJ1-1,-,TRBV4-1,CVSSQEGWGTEAFF,TGCGTCAGCAGCCAAGAGGGATGGGGAACTGAAGCTTTCTTT
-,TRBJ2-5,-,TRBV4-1,CASSQVGADKETQYF,TGCGCCAGCAGCCAAGTGGGGGCAGACAAAGAGACCCAGTACTTC
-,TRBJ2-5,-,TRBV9,CASSVEGTRYNEQYF,TGTGCCAGCAGCGTAGAGGGGACAAGGTACAATGAGCAGTACTTC
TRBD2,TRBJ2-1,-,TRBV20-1,CSAMGLAGGPSEQFF,TGCAGTGCTATGGGACTAGCGGGAGGGCCAAGTGAGCAGTTCTTC
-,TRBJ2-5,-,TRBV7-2,CATNTEGVGQETQYF,TGTGCCACCAACACGGAGGGGGTTGGTCAAGAGACCCAGTACTTC
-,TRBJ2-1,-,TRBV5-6,CASSLRTLRNEQFF,TGTGCCAGCAGCTTGCGGACCCTAAGGAATGAGCAGTTCTTC
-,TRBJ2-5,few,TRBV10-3,CAISESQGRETQYF,TGTGCCATCAGTGAGTCCCAGGGGAGGGAGACCCAGTACTTC
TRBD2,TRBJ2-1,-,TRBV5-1,CASSLSAGGPPPYNEQFF,TGCGCCAGCAGCTTGTCAGCGGGAGGGCCTCCTCCCTACAATGAGCAGTTCTTC
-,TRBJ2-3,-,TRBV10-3,CAISVGGGTDTQYF,TGTGCTATCAGTGTAGGGGGAGGTACAGATACGCAGTATTTT
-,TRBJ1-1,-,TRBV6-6,CASSYQSPNTEAFF,TGTGCCAGCAGTTACCAAAGCCCGAACACTGAAGCTTTCTTT
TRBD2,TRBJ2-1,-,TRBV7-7,CASSPGLAGEFEQFF,TGTGCCAGCAGCCCAGGACTAGCGGGGGAATTTGAGCAGTTCTTC
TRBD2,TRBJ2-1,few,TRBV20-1,CSARDRLRQRGNYNEQFF,TGCAGTGCTAGAGATCGCCTTCGTCAGCGGGGAAACTACAATGAGCAGTTCTTC
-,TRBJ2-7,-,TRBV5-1,CAGSLEAGSHYEQYF,TGCGCCGGCAGCTTGGAGGCCGGGAGTCACTACGAGCAGTACTTC
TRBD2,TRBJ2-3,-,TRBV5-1,CASSLGFSGNTDTQYF,TGCGCCAGCAGCCTGGGGTTCAGCGGGAACACAGATACGCAGTATTTT
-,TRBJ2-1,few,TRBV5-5,CASSWDLHREQFF,TGTGCCAGCAGCTGGGACCTTCACAGAGAGCAGTTCTTC
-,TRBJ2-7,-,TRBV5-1,CASSVGTRDWGEQYF,TGCGCCAGCAGCGTGGGGACTCGAGATTGGGGCGAGCAGTACTTC
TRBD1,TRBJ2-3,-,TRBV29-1,CSVVDRAHTDTQYF,TGCAGCGTGGTGGACAGGGCGCACACAGATACGCAGTATTTT
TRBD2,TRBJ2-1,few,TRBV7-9,CASSRTSGIYNEQFF,TGTGCCAGCAGCCGGACTAGCGGGATCTACAATGAGCAGTTCTTC
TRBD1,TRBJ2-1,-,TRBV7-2,CASSLADRVRQFF,TGTGCCAGCAGCTTAGCGGACAGGGTCCGGCAGTTCTTC
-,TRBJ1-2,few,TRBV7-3,CASSDGQRGYTF,TGTGCCAGCAGCGATGGACAGCGGGGCTACACCTTC
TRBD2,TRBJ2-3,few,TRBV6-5,CASRSSGGADTQYF,TGTGCCAGCAGATCGAGCGGGGGGGCAGATACGCAGTATTTT